These 27 T cell receptor beta chains were all obtained from the same sample, sequenced in a study of control samples from healthy donors and cancer patients. Using immunoSEQ multiplex PCR, the repertoire was profiled, and TCRdb retains in-frame clones only, with some absent. The sample yields approximately 80,000 clones, about 88% seen once. The sequenced material came from blood. The receptors stem from a woman aged 45-65 years in good health.

V usage is TRBV7-9 and J usage is TRBJ2-1, with D possibly TRBD1 on 6 matching bases. Trimming left V 5 bases short and J 12 bases short, with 23 bases between. CDR3 size: 15 residues. The germline V gene encodes CDR1 SEHNR and CDR2 FQNEAQ (reference sequence). In DNA form, the CDR3 reads TGTGCCAGCAGCCGAGGACAGCTAGGGGCCCAAGGGCAGTTCTTC. The encoded protein is CASSRGQLGAQGQFF.

V and J are TRBV6-5 and TRBJ1-2; the match to TRBD1 covers 8 bases. The junction had 14 bases not matched to a gene; V was cut back by 11 bases and J by 3 bases. The CDR3 has 15 amino acids. Germline V lookup: CDR1 MNHEY, CDR2 SVGAGI. CDR3 residues: CAVSPSDRVHYGYTF. CDR3 in DNA: TGTGCCGTTTCACCATCGGACAGGGTACACTATGGCTACACCTTC.

This chain connects TRBV5-1 to TRBJ2-3, with 8 bases lining up with TRBD2. Germline values: CDR1 SGHRS, CDR2 YFSETQ. After removal of 0 bases from V and 4 bases from J, the junction contained 7 bases not matched to a gene. The CDR3 runs to 16 residues. The CDR3 reads CASSLEVSSGADTQYF. The CDR3, as DNA: TGCGCCAGCAGCTTGGAAGTTAGTAGCGGGGCAGATACGCAGTATTTT.

The rearrangement links TRBV6-5 to TRBJ1-2; the D gene is possibly TRBD1 (6 bases). Germline loops: CDR1 MNHEY, CDR2 SVGAGI. The CDR3 totals 14 residues. Trimming took off 6 bases at V and 7 bases at J, with 18 bases between the two ends. CDR3 coding DNA: TGTGCCAGCAGGAGGACAGCCTATGTCGGTGGCTACACCTTC. This gives the protein CASRRTAYVGGYTF.

The V gene is TRBV27, the J gene TRBJ1-1; no definite D call. The length of the CDR3 is 16 residues. Trimming cost V 5 bases and J 0 bases, with 16 bases left between them. Germline values: CDR1 MNHEY, CDR2 SMNVEV (reference sequence). Here the CDR3 reads CASSPILYSMNTEAFF. CDR3 bases: TGTGCCAGCAGTCCCATATTGTATAGTATGAACACTGAAGCTTTCTTT.

The rearrangement uses TRBV20-1 and TRBJ1-2; D is unclear. The length of the CDR3 is 11 residues. The V end lost 7 bases, the J end lost 4 bases, and 10 bases lay between the germline ends. CDR1 and CDR2 (germline): DFQATT, SNEGSKA (reference sequence). The CDR3 is CSVTLGYGYTF. The CDR3 region has the DNA TGCAGTGTTACACTCGGCTATGGCTACACCTTC.

CDR3 nucleotide sequence: TGTGCCAGCAGCTTAGCGGCGGGGGGTTCTGGGGCCAACGTCCTGACTTTC. This gives the protein CASSLAAGGSGANVLTF. The rearrangement joins TRBV11-2 to TRBJ2-6, with TRBD2 matching over 8 bases. The CDR3 loop spans 17 amino acids. From germline, CDR1 is SGHAT and CDR2 FQNNGV. V was clipped by 1 base and J by 1 base; unmatched bases: 3.

This rearrangement joins TRBV7-9 to TRBJ1-1; D is ambiguous. Trimming took off 3 bases at V and 1 base at J, with 9 bases between the two ends. Germline CDR1 and CDR2: SEHNR and FQNEAQ (reference sequence). CDR3 length: 14 amino acids. The CDR3 DNA is TGTGCCAGCAGCTTGGACTCCACGAACACTGAAGCTTTCTTT. This gives the protein CASSLDSTNTEAFF.

This CDR3 is CASRNLRDRSYEQYF. CDR3 nucleotides: TGTGCCAGCAGGAATTTACGGGACAGGTCCTACGAGCAGTACTTC. J is TRBJ2-7 and V is TRBV6-5; TRBD1 agrees at 8 bases. Germline V gene lookup returns CDR1 MNHEY and CDR2 SVGAGI. V gave up 6 bases and J gave up 1 base; unmatched junction bases: 8. The CDR3 has 15 amino acids.

The chain carries TRBV7-9 and TRBJ2-1; D may be TRBD2 (6 bases). Deletions cut 1 base from V and 9 bases from J, with 10 bases between. From germline, CDR1 is SEHNR and CDR2 FQNEAQ (reference sequence). The CDR3 has 13 amino acids. CDR3 region: CASSLGGAGEQFF. The CDR3 DNA reads TGTGCCAGCAGCTTAGGGGGAGCGGGTGAGCAGTTCTTC.

The V gene is TRBV5-1, the J gene TRBJ1-6; no clear D gene. The V end lost 2 bases, the J end lost 7 bases, and 13 bases lay between the germline ends. Germline V CDR1 and CDR2: SGHRS, YFSETQ. The CDR3 is made up of 15 amino acids. The CDR3 region has the DNA TGCGCCAGCAGCTTAGATGGGCGCTCCAATTCACCCCTCCACTTT. Protein: CASSLDGRSNSPLHF.

The V call is TRBV7-2, the J call TRBJ1-2; D unresolved. Germline CDR1 and CDR2: SGHTA and FQGNSA. The CDR3 has 12 residues. Deletions cut 2 bases from V and 9 bases from J, with 10 bases between. CDR3 sequence reads: CASSLTRDSYTF. The CDR3 DNA follows: TGTGCCAGCAGCTTAACCCGAGACAGCTACACCTTC.

This chain uses TRBV10-2 with TRBJ2-2; D not certain. Trimming removed 10 bases from V and 6 bases from J, with 18 bases in between. Looked up from germline, CDR1 is WSHSY and CDR2 is SAAADI. This CDR3 is built from 14 residues. CDR3 amino acids: CATIAGRTAGELFF. The CDR3 DNA sequence: TGCGCCACCATCGCAGGAAGGACGGCCGGGGAGCTGTTTTTT.

This chain uses TRBV9 with TRBJ2-3, with a possible D match to TRBD1 (7 bases). CDR1 is SGDLS, CDR2 YYNGEE, per germline. V lost 6 bases and J lost 8, with 22 bases in between. This CDR3 has 15 residues. The CDR3 here is CASTRSQGGLGTQYF. CDR3 bases: TGTGCCAGCACACGTAGCCAGGGGGGTCTTGGTACGCAGTATTTT.

The genes are TRBV9 and TRBJ1-6; no definite D call. V gave up 1 base and J gave up 9 bases, with 8 bases separating them. Germline V gene lookup returns CDR1 SGDLS and CDR2 YYNGEE. The CDR3 length is 13 residues. CDR3 region: CASSVSQSSPLHF. The DNA of the CDR3 is TGTGCCAGCAGCGTATCCCAAAGTTCACCCCTCCACTTT.

This clone was counted once. The J gene is TRBJ1-6, the V gene TRBV6-5; 8 bases map to TRBD1. Trimming removed 7 bases from V and 10 bases from J; junction bases left unmatched: 9. The CDR3 extends over 14 amino acids. Germline V gene sequence: CDR1 MNHEY, CDR2 SVGAGI. The CDR3 sequence: CASNHRGEGSPLHF. The CDR3, as DNA: TGTGCCAGCAACCACAGGGGGGAAGGATCACCCCTCCACTTT.

The chain combines TRBV2 with TRBJ2-3; no reliable D call. The CDR3 totals 13 residues. Germline CDR1 reads SNHLY; CDR2 reads FYNNEI. The germline V and J ends were trimmed by 7 bases and 7 bases, with 15 bases remaining between them. The CDR3 loop is CASTQEPSHTQYF. CDR3 in DNA: TGTGCCAGCACGCAGGAGCCCTCGCATACGCAGTATTTT.

The V and J genes are TRBV6-5 and TRBJ2-7; no clear D gene. The CDR3 is 13 residues long. Trimming removed 2 bases at V and 7 bases at J, with 12 bases between. Germline V gene sequence: CDR1 MNHEY, CDR2 SVGAGI. The CDR3 reads CASSYGVDEEQYF. The DNA for the CDR3 is TGTGCCAGCAGTTACGGGGTCGACGAAGAGCAGTACTTC.

The table lists this clone with a count of one. V usage is TRBV7-9 and J usage is TRBJ1-1; D call uncertain. The CDR3 is made up of 13 amino acids. Germline CDR1 and CDR2: SEHNR and FQNEAQ (reference sequence). With 3 bases removed from V and 1 base from J, the gap between germline ends came to 6 bases. CDR3 DNA: TGTGCCAGCAGCTTGGAGTCGAACACTGAAGCTTTCTTT. This gives the protein CASSLESNTEAFF.

The chain carries TRBV19 and TRBJ1-5, with 9 positions matching TRBD1. The CDR3 totals 14 residues. Germline CDR1 LNHDA, CDR2 SQIVND (reference sequence). Trimming removed 6 bases from V and 2 bases from J; junction bases left unmatched: 2. The CDR3 reads CASSRTGGNQPQHF. CDR3 coding DNA: TGTGCCAGTAGCAGGACAGGGGGCAATCAGCCCCAGCATTTT.

To note about this clone: The identical CDR3 is also encoded by other nucleotide sequences in the sample. The gene calls are TRBV19 and TRBJ1-5, with D possibly being TRBD1 (5 bases). The CDR3 extends over 13 amino acids. Trimming removed 6 bases at V and 5 bases at J, with 11 bases between. CDR1 is LNHDA, CDR2 SQIVND, per germline (reference sequence). The CDR3 DNA follows: TGTGCCAGTAGAGGGACGTCCTATCAGCCCCAGCATTTT. Translated: CASRGTSYQPQHF.

CDR3 nucleotides: TGTGCCAGCAGCTCCCGGGACAGTTTTTATGGCTACACCTTC. Amino acids: CASSSRDSFYGYTF. The chain couples TRBV7-2 to TRBJ1-2; 7 bases agree with TRBD1. V shed 4 bases, J shed 5 bases, and the junction held 7 bases outside the gene matches. The CDR3 is 14 amino acids. Germline-derived CDR1 and CDR2 are SGHTA and FQGNSA.

The rearrangement joins TRBV6-5 to TRBJ2-1, with D perhaps TRBD1 (6 bases). The CDR3 consists of 14 residues. The V gene's germline CDR1 is MNHEY and CDR2 SVGAGI. Trimming left V 4 bases short and J 7 bases short, with 14 bases between. This CDR3 reads CASSFRRGQNEQFF. CDR3 DNA sequence: TGTGCCAGCAGTTTCCGCAGGGGTCAGAATGAGCAGTTCTTC.

The CDR3 DNA sequence: TGTGCCAGCAGGCCCGGCCTAGCGGGGGGGCTTTACGAGCAGTACTTC. It translates to CASRPGLAGGLYEQYF. This rearrangement joins TRBV6-6 to TRBJ2-7; 12 nucleotides line up with TRBD2. V shed 6 bases, J shed 4 bases, and the junction held 10 bases outside the gene matches. The CDR3 length is 16 residues. Germline-derived CDR1 and CDR2 are MNHNY and SVGAGI (reference sequence).

V is TRBV6-5 and J is TRBJ2-1, with a weak D call TRBD2 (6 bases). This CDR3 has 13 amino acids. Germline CDR1 is MNHEY and CDR2 is SVGAGI. Trimming shortened V by 6 bases and J by 12 bases, and 18 bases separated the two germline ends. CDR3 protein: CASSRPGGERQFF. In DNA, the CDR3 is TGTGCCAGCAGCCGCCCGGGCGGGGAAAGGCAGTTCTTC.

The rearrangement links TRBV6-5 to TRBJ1-4; TRBD1 might be the D (6 bases). Trimming removed 8 bases at V and 1 base at J, with 14 bases between. The CDR3 covers 15 residues. The V gene's germline CDR1 is MNHEY and CDR2 SVGAGI. DNA of the CDR3: TGTGCCAGCGGGGGGGTCAGGGGAACTAATGAAAAACTGTTTTTT. The encoded protein is CASGGVRGTNEKLFF.

This clone was seen more than once but under ten times. The CDR3 sequence is CASSLGRGDGEKLFF. CDR3 bases: TGCGCCAGCAGCTTAGGTCGAGGGGACGGTGAAAAACTGTTTTTT. J is TRBJ1-4 and V is TRBV5-1, with D perhaps matching TRBD1 (5 bases). The V and J ends lost 2 bases and 7 bases respectively, with 15 bases between them. The CDR3 is made up of 15 amino acids. In germline, CDR1 is SGHRS, CDR2 YFSETQ.